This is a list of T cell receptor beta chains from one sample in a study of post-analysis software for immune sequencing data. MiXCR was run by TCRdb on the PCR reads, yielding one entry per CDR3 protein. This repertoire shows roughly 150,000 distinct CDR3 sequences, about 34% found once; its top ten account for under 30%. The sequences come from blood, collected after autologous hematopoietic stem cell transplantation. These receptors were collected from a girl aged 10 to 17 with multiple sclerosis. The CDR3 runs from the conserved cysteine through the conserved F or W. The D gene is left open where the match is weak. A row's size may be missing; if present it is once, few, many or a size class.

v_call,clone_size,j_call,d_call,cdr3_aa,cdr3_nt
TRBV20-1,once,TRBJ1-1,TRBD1,CSARTGGTEAFF,TGCAGTGCGAGAACAGGGGGCACTGAAGCTTTCTTT
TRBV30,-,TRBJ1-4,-,CAWSVQGLNEKLFF,TGTGCCTGGAGTGTACAAGGGTTAAATGAAAAACTGTTTTTT
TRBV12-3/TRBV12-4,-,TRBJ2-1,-,CASSQSAVGNEQFF,TGTGCCAGCAGTCAGAGCGCTGTCGGGAATGAGCAGTTCTTC
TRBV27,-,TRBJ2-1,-,CASSTGTANEQFF,TGTGCCAGCAGTACCGGGACGGCCAATGAGCAGTTCTTC
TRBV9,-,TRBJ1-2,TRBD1,CASSEGQGADYGYTF,TGTGCCAGCAGCGAGGGACAGGGGGCAGACTATGGCTACACCTTC
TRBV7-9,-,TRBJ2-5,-,CASSLWIGRIGETQYF,TGTGCCAGCAGCTTATGGATTGGGAGGATCGGGGAGACCCAGTACTTC
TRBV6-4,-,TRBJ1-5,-,CASSVTGGQPQHF,TGTGCCAGCAGTGTGACGGGCGGGCAGCCCCAGCATTTT
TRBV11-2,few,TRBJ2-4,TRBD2,CASSLTFGGAKNIQYF,TGTGCCAGCAGCTTAACGTTCGGGGGGGCCAAAAACATTCAGTACTTC
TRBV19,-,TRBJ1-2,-,CASSTPGGGYTF,TGTGCCAGTAGTACGCCGGGGGGTGGCTACACCTTC
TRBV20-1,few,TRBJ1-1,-,CSARKGRNTEAFF,TGCAGTGCTAGAAAGGGACGGAACACTGAAGCTTTCTTT
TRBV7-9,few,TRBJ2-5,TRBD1,CASSFSGTAQETQYF,TGTGCCAGCAGCTTCTCCGGGACAGCCCAAGAGACCCAGTACTTC
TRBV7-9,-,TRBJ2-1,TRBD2,CASSQKKFIAGAGHNGQFF,TGTGCCAGCAGCCAAAAAAAGTTCATAGCGGGGGCAGGGCACAATGGGCAGTTCTTC
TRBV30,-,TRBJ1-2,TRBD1,CASDRVGYGYTF,TGTGCCAGTGACAGGGTAGGCTATGGCTACACCTTC
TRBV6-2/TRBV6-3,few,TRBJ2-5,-,CASSYMQWETQYF,TGTGCCAGCAGTTACATGCAATGGGAGACCCAGTACTTC
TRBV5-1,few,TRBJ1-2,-,CASSLVDRHYGYTF,TGCGCCAGCAGCTTGGTCGACAGACACTATGGCTACACCTTC
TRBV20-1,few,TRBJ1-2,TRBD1,CSAGTAPNYGYTF,TGCAGTGCAGGGACAGCCCCTAACTATGGCTACACCTTC
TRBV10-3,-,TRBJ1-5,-,CAISDVWGVRQPQHF,TGTGCCATCAGTGATGTTTGGGGAGTTCGTCAGCCCCAGCATTTT
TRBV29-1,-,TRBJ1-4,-,CSVRQGNVRNEKLFF,TGCAGCGTTCGTCAGGGGAACGTTCGGAATGAAAAACTGTTTTTT
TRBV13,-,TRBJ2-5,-,CASSLGAGTGREQYF,TGTGCCAGCAGCTTAGGCGCGGGGACTGGACGGGAGCAGTACTTC
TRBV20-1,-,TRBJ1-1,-,CSALGFGNTEAFF,TGCAGTGCACTCGGGTTTGGGAACACTGAAGCTTTCTTT
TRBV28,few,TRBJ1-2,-,CASTSPGVRGYTF,TGTGCCAGCACTTCTCCAGGGGTCCGGGGCTACACCTTC
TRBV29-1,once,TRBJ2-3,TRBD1,CSAIQGFSTDTQYF,TGCAGCGCTATACAGGGGTTTAGCACAGATACGCAGTATTTT
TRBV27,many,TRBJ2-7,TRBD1,CASSPRTGKLEQYF,TGTGCCAGCAGTCCTAGGACAGGGAAATTGGAGCAGTACTTC
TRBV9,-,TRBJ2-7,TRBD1,CASSVGQGFSYEQYF,TGTGCCAGCAGCGTGGGACAGGGGTTCTCCTACGAGCAGTACTTC
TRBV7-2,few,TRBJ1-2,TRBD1,CASSLEGQVLYGYTF,TGTGCCAGCAGTTTAGAAGGACAGGTCCTCTATGGCTACACCTTC
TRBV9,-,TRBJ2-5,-,CASSAPGLMQYF,TGTGCCAGCAGCGCACCGGGACTCATGCAGTACTTC
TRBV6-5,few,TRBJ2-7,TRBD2,CASRQGLAGSYEQYF,TGTGCCAGCAGGCAAGGACTAGCGGGATCCTACGAGCAGTACTTC
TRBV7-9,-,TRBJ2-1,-,CASSHPVYEQFF,TGTGCCAGCAGCCATCCGGTCTATGAGCAGTTCTTC
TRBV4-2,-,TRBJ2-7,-,CASSQEGGREQYF,TGTGCCAGCAGCCAAGAAGGAGGGCGCGAGCAGTACTTC
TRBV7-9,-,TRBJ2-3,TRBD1,CASSSHDIQGVRDTQYF,TGTGCCAGCAGCTCCCACGACATACAGGGGGTGAGGGATACGCAGTATTTT
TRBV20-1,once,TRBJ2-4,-,CSARELDLAKNIQYF,TGCAGTGCTAGAGAGCTCGATCTAGCCAAAAACATTCAGTACTTC
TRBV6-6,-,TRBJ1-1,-,CASGPAMNTEAFF,TGTGCCAGCGGTCCAGCTATGAACACTGAAGCTTTCTTT
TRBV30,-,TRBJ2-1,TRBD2,CAWGGLAGNNEQFF,TGTGCCTGGGGGGGACTAGCGGGTAACAATGAGCAGTTCTTC